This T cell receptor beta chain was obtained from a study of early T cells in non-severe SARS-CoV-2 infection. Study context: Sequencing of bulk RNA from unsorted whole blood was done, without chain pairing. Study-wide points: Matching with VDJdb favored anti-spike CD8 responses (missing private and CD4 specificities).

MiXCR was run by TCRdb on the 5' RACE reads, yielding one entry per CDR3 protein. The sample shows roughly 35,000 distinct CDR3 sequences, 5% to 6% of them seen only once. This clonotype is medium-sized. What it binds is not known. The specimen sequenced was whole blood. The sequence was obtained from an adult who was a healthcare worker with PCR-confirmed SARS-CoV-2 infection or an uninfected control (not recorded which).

The CDR3 spells CASSYTLGLIRGNQPQHF. The CDR3 bases are TGTGCCAGCAGTTACACACTCGGACTGATCAGGGGCAATCAGCCCCAGCATTTT. This rearrangement joins TRBV6-6 to TRBJ1-5, with TRBD1 as a possible D gene (5 bases). CDR1 is MNHNY, CDR2 SVGAGI, per germline (reference sequence). V lost 2 bases to trimming and J lost 2 bases, with 19 bases between them. The CDR3 runs 18 residues.